This TCR beta chain was observed in a study of blood T cell repertoires in COVID-19. TCRdb's copy holds only in-frame clones and misses some; the assay was immunoSEQ multiplex PCR. Here the sample spans 200,000 to 250,000 clones, less than 90% being singletons. CDR3 length: 16 residues. V shed 6 bases and J 4 bases; nucleotides not matched to a gene: 10. Germline assignment: CDR1 MDHEN and CDR2 SYDVKM. The rearrangement joins TRBV28 to TRBJ2-2; 8 nucleotides align to TRBD1. Sequenced material: peripheral blood. This TCR derives from a man aged 65-85 years with acute or convalescent COVID-19. This chain's CDR3 is CASRNGGQGITGELFF. CDR3 DNA sequence: TGTGCCAGCAGGAATGGCGGACAGGGCATCACCGGGGAGCTGTTTTTT.